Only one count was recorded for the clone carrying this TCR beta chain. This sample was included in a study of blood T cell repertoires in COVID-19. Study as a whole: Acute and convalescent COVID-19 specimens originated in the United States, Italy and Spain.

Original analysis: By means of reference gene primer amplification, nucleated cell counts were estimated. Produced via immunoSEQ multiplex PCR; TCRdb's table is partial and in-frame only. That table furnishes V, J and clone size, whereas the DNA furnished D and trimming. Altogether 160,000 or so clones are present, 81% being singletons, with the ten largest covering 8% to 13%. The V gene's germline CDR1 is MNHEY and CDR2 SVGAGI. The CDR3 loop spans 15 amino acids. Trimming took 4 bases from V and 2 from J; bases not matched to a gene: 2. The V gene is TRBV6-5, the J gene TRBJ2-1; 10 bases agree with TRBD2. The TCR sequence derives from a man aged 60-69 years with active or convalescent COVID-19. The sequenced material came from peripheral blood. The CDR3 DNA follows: TGTGCCAGCAGTTCTACTAGCGGGACCTACAATGAGCAGTTCTTC. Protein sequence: CASSSTSGTYNEQFF.